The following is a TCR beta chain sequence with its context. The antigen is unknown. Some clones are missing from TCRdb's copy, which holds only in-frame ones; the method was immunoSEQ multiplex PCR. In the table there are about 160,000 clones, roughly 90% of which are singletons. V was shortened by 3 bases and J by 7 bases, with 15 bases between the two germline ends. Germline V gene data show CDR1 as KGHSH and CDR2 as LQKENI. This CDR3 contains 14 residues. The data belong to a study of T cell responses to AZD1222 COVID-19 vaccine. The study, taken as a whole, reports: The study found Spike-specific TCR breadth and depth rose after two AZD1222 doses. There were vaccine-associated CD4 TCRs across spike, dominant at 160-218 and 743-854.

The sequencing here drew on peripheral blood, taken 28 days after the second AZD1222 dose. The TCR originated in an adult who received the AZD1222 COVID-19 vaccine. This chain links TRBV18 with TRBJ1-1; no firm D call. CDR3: CASSPNWGGSEAFF. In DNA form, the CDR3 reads TGTGCCAGCTCACCGAATTGGGGTGGCAGTGAAGCTTTCTTT.